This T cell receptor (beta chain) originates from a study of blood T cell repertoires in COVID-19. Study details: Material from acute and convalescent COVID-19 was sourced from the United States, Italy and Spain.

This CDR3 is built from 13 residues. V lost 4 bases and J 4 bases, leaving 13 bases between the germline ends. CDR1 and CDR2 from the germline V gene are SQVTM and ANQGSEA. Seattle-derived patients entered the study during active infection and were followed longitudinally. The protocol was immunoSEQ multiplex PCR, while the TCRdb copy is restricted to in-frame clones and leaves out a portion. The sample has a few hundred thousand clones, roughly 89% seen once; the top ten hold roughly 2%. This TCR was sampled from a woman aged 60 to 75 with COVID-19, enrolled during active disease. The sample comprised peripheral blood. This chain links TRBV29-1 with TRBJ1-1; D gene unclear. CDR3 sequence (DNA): TGCAGCGTTGTACAGACCCGGGGCACTGAAGCTTTCTTT. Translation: CSVVQTRGTEAFF. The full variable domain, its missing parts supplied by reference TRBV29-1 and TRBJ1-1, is SAVISQKPSRDICQRGTSLTIQCQVDSQVTMMFWYRQQPGQSLTLIATANQGSEATYESGFVIDKFPISRPNLTFSTLTVSNMSPEDSSIYLCSVVQTRGTEAFFGQGTRLTVV.